The 8 T cell receptor beta chains below come from one sample, sequenced in a study of shared clonotypes between healthy human individuals. Some clones are missing from TCRdb's copy, which holds only in-frame ones; the method was immunoSEQ multiplex PCR. Counted here are roughly 680,000 clones, 72% occurring once; the ten biggest clones make up under 2%. The sequencing sample was made of memory CD4+ T cells sorted from blood. Subset denoted: CD45RA-negative fraction. These receptors originate from a woman younger than 45 in good health.

The chain uses TRBV7-9 and TRBJ2-1; D gene unclear. Looked up from germline, CDR1 is SEHNR and CDR2 is FQNEAQ (reference sequence). The V end was cut by 1 base, the J end by 2 bases, with 18 bases between. The CDR3 runs to 18 residues. CDR3 region: CASSLGVYRLGPYNEQFF. The CDR3 region has the DNA TGTGCCAGCAGCTTAGGGGTATATCGGCTCGGCCCCTACAATGAGCAGTTCTTC.

The chain has TRBV10-3 and TRBJ2-1; TRBD1 matches at 7 bases. CDR3 size: 15 residues. Germline CDR1 reads ENHRY; CDR2 reads SYGVKD. Germline trimming cut 6 bases from V and 6 bases from J; bases unmatched to any gene: 11. The CDR3 is CAIRSGTDGLNEQFF. CDR3 sequence (DNA): TGTGCCATCAGATCCGGGACAGATGGCCTCAATGAGCAGTTCTTC.

The chain joins TRBV5-6 to TRBJ1-5; possibly TRBD1 for D (6 bases). The V end was cut by 2 bases, the J end by 9 bases, with 12 bases between. The CDR3 loop spans 13 amino acids. Germline assignment: CDR1 SGHDT and CDR2 YYEEEE. The CDR3 sequence: CASSLQGGRPQHF. CDR3 DNA: TGTGCCAGCAGCTTACAGGGTGGGCGGCCCCAGCATTTT.

This clone was observed at least ten times. The V gene is TRBV10-1, the J gene TRBJ2-7, with TRBD1 as a possible D gene (6 bases). The CDR3 sequence is 15 residues long. V gave up 0 bases and J gave up 4 bases, with 13 bases separating them. Germline-derived CDR1 and CDR2 are WNHNN and SYGVQD (reference sequence). CDR3 DNA: TGCGCCAGCAGTGAGTCGCAGGGGCTCCTGTACGAGCAGTACTTC. This gives the protein CASSESQGLLYEQYF.

The chain combines TRBV18 with TRBJ2-7, with a weak D call TRBD2 (5 bases). Between the trimmed V and J ends, which lost 6 bases and 5 bases, there was a span of 11 bases. Germline loops: CDR1 KGHSH, CDR2 LQKENI. This CDR3 contains 12 residues. CDR3 coding DNA: TGTGCCAGCTCCCGGGGTCTGGACGAGCAGTACTTC. It yields the protein CASSRGLDEQYF.

This clone was detected many times. Other DNA sequences of this sample code for an identical CDR3. CDR3 DNA: TGCGCCAGCAGCTTGGACTCTCACTCCTACAATGAGCAGTTCTTC. Its protein is CASSLDSHSYNEQFF. The chain joins TRBV5-1 to TRBJ2-1; D not certain. The germline V and J ends were trimmed by 0 bases and 0 bases, with 7 bases remaining between them. The CDR3 spans 15 residues. Germline V CDR1 and CDR2: SGHRS, YFSETQ.

As concerns this clone: A read error is likely here: a far larger clone is one base away. The conserved closing phenylalanine or tryptophan is absent in this CDR3, likely reflecting a read error. The chain recombines TRBV6-6 with TRBJ1-5; D is unclear. The CDR3 consists of 13 residues. Germline V gives CDR1 MNHNY, CDR2 SVGAGI (reference sequence). Trimming took 2 bases from V and 6 from J, leaving 8 bases between them. CDR3: CASSYGERQPQHL. The CDR3 DNA follows: TGTGCCAGCAGTTACGGTGAGCGTCAGCCCCAGCATTTG.

V is TRBV18 and J is TRBJ2-1; 12 bases match TRBD1. The germline V gene encodes CDR1 KGHSH and CDR2 LQKENI. There are 15 residues in the CDR3. With V trimmed by 1 base and J by 8 bases, 3 bases remained unmatched. CDR3 in DNA: TGTGCCAGCTCACCACTGGGACAGGGGGCCTATGAGCAGTTCTTC. Protein product: CASSPLGQGAYEQFF. Drawing the rest from reference TRBV18 and TRBJ2-1, the complete variable domain is NAGVMQNPRHLVRRRGQEARLRCSPMKGHSHVYWYRQLPEEGLKFMVYLQKENIIDESGMPKERFSAEFPKEGPSILRIQQVVRGDSAAYFCASSPLGQGAYEQFFGPGTRLTVL.